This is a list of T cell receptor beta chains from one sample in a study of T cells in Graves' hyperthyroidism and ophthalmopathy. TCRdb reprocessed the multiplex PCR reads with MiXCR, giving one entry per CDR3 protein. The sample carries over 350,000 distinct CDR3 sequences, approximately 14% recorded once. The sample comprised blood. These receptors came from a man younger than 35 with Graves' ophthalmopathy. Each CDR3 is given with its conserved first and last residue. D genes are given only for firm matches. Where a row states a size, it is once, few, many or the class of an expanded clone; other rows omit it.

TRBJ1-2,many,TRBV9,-,CASSVWAGTNYGYTF,TGTGCCAGCAGCGTTTGGGCAGGGACTAACTATGGCTACACCTTC
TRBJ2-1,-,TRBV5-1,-,CASSLDSVTYNEQFF,TGCGCCAGCAGCTTGGACTCGGTGACCTACAATGAGCAGTTCTTC
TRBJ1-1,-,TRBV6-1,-,CASSEAGQGPEAFF,TGTGCCAGCAGTGAAGCGGGGCAGGGCCCTGAAGCTTTCTTT
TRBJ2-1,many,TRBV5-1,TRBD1,CASSAGQGSRVNEQFF,TGCGCCAGCAGCGCCGGACAGGGGAGTAGGGTGAATGAGCAGTTCTTC
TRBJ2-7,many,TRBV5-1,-,CASSLASVGYEQYF,TGCGCCAGCAGCTTGGCCTCGGTGGGATACGAGCAGTACTTC
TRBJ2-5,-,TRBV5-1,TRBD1,CASSSDPGQQETQYF,TGCGCCAGCAGCTCGGACCCGGGACAGCAAGAGACCCAGTACTTC
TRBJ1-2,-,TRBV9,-,CASSGPGHPIDTF,TGTGCCAGCAGCGGACCGGGACACCCGATCGACACCTTC
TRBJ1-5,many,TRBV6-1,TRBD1,CATRRRSTGTGTISNQPQHF,TGTGCCACCCGTCGTCGGAGCACCGGGACAGGGACTATCAGCAATCAGCCCCAGCATTTT
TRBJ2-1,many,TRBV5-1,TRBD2,CASSPGLVSNEQFF,TGCGCCAGCAGCCCCGGACTAGTTTCCAATGAGCAGTTCTTC
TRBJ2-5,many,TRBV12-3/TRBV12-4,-,CASRKQETQYF,TGTGCCAGCAGAAAACAAGAGACCCAGTACTTC
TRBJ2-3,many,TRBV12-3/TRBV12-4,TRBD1,CASSQGVGTDTQYF,TGTGCCAGCAGCCAGGGGGTTGGGACAGATACGCAGTATTTT
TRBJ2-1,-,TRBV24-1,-,CATRGKEQFF,TGTGCCACCAGAGGGAAGGAGCAGTTCTTC
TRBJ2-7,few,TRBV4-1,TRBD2,CASSQGPAGGPRAEQYF,TGCGCCAGCAGCCAAGGGCCAGCGGGAGGGCCACGGGCCGAGCAGTACTTC
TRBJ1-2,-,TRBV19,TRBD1,CASSIGTVLDGYTF,TGTGCCAGTAGTATCGGGACAGTTTTGGATGGCTACACCTTC
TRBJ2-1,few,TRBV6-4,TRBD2,CASSIAGGPANEQFF,TGTGCCAGCAGCATAGCGGGAGGGCCTGCCAATGAGCAGTTCTTC
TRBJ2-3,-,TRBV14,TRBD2,CASSQLSGLGSDTQYF,TGTGCCAGCAGCCAACTTTCGGGACTAGGTTCAGATACGCAGTATTTT
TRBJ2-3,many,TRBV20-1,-,CSARVGQLTDTQYF,TGCAGTGCTAGAGTTGGCCAGTTGACAGATACGCAGTATTTT
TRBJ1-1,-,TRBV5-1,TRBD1,CASRPRQGILNTEAFF,TGCGCCAGCAGACCTAGACAGGGTATCTTGAACACTGAAGCTTTCTTT
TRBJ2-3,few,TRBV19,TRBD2,CASRWATSGGRDTQYF,TGTGCCAGTAGATGGGCCACTAGCGGGGGTAGAGATACGCAGTATTTT
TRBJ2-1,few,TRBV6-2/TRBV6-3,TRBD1,CASSSPRTGRDEQFF,TGTGCCAGCAGTAGCCCTAGGACAGGGCGCGATGAGCAGTTCTTC
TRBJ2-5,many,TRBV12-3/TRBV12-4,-,CASSSQTGGETQYF,TGTGCCAGCAGTTCTCAGACAGGCGGAGAGACCCAGTACTTC
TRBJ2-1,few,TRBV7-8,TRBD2,CASSLETSGNHEQFF,TGTGCCAGCAGCTTAGAGACTAGCGGGAACCATGAGCAGTTCTTC
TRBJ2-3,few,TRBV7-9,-,CASSLAEGLEYF,TGTGCCAGCAGCTTGGCGGAGGGATTGGAGTATTTT
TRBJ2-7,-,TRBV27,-,CGSSRGRWSSYEQYF,TGTGGCAGCAGCCGGGGACGTTGGAGCTCCTACGAGCAGTACTTC
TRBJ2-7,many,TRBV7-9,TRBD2,CASSLVAGGPPWEQYF,TGTGCCAGCAGCTTGGTAGCGGGGGGTCCACCTTGGGAGCAGTACTTC
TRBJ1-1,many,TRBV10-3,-,CATILGAEAFF,TGTGCCACCATACTTGGGGCTGAAGCTTTCTTT
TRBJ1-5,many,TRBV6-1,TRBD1,CASTGQVDQPQHF,TGTGCCAGCACCGGACAGGTCGATCAGCCCCAGCATTTT
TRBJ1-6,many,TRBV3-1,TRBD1,CASSQPPGQGATSPLHF,TGTGCCAGCAGCCAACCTCCGGGACAGGGGGCTACTTCACCCCTCCACTTT
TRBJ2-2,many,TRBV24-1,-,CATEGQSTGELFF,TGTGCCACCGAGGGACAAAGCACCGGGGAGCTGTTTTTT
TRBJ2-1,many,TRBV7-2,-,CASSLSVRDTEQFF,TGTGCCAGCAGCTTATCGGTTAGGGATACTGAGCAGTTCTTC
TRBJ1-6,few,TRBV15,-,CATSRDPEGDYSPLHF,TGTGCCACCAGCAGAGATCCCGAAGGGGACTATTCACCCCTCCACTTT
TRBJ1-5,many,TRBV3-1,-,CASSQGNRVNQPQHF,TGTGCCAGCAGCCAGGGAAACAGGGTCAATCAGCCCCAGCATTTT
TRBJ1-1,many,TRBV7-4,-,CASSDRDFQPEAFF,TGTGCCAGCAGCGACCGGGACTTTCAACCTGAAGCTTTCTTT
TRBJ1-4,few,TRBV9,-,CASSVRGDSEKLFF,TGTGCCAGCAGCGTGAGAGGGGATAGTGAAAAACTGTTTTTT
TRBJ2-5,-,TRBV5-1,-,CASSLGWSLETQYF,TGCGCCAGCAGCCTCGGATGGTCTCTAGAGACCCAGTACTTC
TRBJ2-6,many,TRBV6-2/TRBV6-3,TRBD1,CASRPDRAGANVLTF,TGTGCCAGCAGACCCGACAGGGCGGGGGCCAACGTCCTGACTTTC
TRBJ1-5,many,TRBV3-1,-,CASSQEGLYQPQHF,TGTGCCAGCAGCCAAGAGGGGTTATATCAGCCCCAGCATTTT
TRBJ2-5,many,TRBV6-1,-,CASTFSGPKPETQYF,TGTGCCAGCACCTTCTCGGGTCCAAAGCCAGAGACCCAGTACTTC
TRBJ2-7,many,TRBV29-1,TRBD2,CSVGLASPSYEQYF,TGCAGCGTCGGACTAGCGAGCCCCTCCTACGAGCAGTACTTC
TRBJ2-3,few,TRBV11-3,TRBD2,CASSPPSGKVTQYF,TGTGCCAGCAGCCCCCCTAGCGGTAAGGTCACGCAGTATTTT
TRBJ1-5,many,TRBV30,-,CAWRAGVGVQPQHF,TGTGCCTGGAGAGCAGGGGTCGGGGTTCAGCCCCAGCATTTT
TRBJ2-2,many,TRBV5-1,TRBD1,CASRPAGTGNTGELFF,TGCGCCAGCAGACCTGCCGGGACAGGGAACACCGGGGAGCTGTTTTTT
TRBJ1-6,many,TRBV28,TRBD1,CASSLTGANSPLHF,TGTGCCAGCAGTTTAACAGGGGCAAACTCACCCCTCCACTTT